This TCR beta chain was captured by sequencing in a study of T cell clonotyping in hematopoietic cell transplantation. Background on the study: Pretransplant recipient samples were taken after cytoreduction.

The study's findings and limits: Graft donor and pretransplant recipient Inverse Simpson Index values predicted broader posttransplant TCR diversity. After transplant, recipient diversity fell while pathologically expanded clonotypes grew through day 180. At the given depth, recipient repertoires were over 97% de novo clonotypes.

Time point specified: recipient sample about 28 days before transplant, after cytoreduction. CDR1 and CDR2 (germline): SGHDT, YYEEEE. The germline V and J ends were trimmed by 1 base and 0 bases, with 7 bases remaining between them. CDR3 length: 15 residues. Points on this clone: Its target is unknown.

Method: immunoSEQ multiplex PCR; TCRdb's copy keeps in-frame clones and lacks some. The sample records approximately 27,000 clones, under 95% being singletons. Sequenced here: peripheral blood mononuclear cells, sampled before stem cell transplant. The TCR comes from a man aged 45-65 years with acute myeloid leukemia. Some clones in this sample may be carry-over from other donors' samples. J is TRBJ2-2 and V is TRBV5-6; D possibly corresponds to TRBD2 (6 bases). In DNA, the CDR3 is TGTGCCAGCAGCTTGTGGGGGGCGAACACCGGGGAGCTGTTTTTT. This encodes CASSLWGANTGELFF.